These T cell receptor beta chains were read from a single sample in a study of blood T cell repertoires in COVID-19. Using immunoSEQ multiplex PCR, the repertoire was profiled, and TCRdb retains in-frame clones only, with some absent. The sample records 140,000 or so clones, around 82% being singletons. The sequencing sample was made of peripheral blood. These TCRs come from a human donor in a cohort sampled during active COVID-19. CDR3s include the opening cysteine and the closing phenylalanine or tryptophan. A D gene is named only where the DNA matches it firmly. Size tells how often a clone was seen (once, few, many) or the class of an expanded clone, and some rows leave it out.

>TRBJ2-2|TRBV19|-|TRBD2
CASSSGAGGRLDGELFF
TGTGCCAGTAGCTCCGGAGCGGGGGGGCGTTTAGACGGGGAGCTGTTTTTT
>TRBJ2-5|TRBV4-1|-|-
CASSQGWGGGEGTQYF
TGCGCCAGCAGCCAGGGGTGGGGAGGCGGCGAAGGGACCCAGTACTTC
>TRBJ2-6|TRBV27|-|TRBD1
CASSRGPGANVLTF
TGTGCCAGCAGCAGGGGGCCCGGGGCCAACGTCCTGACTTTC
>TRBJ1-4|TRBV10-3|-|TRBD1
CATTTGDGKLFF
TGTGCCACGACGACAGGGGATGGAAAACTGTTTTTT
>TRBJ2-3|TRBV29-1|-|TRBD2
CSVAGTSGGRASTDTQYF
TGCAGCGTCGCCGGGACTAGCGGGGGACGCGCTAGCACAGATACGCAGTATTTT
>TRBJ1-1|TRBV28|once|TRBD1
CASMGQGSRTEAFF
TGTGCCAGCATGGGACAGGGGTCCCGAACTGAAGCTTTCTTT
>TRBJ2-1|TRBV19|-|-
CASRRAGHTYNEQFF
TGTGCCAGCCGTCGGGCGGGCCATACCTACAATGAGCAGTTCTTC
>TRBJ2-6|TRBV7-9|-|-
CASSLGTISGANVLTF
TGTGCCAGCAGCTTAGGTACAATCTCTGGGGCCAACGTCCTGACTTTC
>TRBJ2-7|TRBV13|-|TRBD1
CASSLRDRADYEQYF
TGTGCCAGCAGCTTACGGGACAGGGCTGACTACGAGCAGTACTTC
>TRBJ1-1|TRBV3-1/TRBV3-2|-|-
CASSQGRGGVEAFF
TGTGCCAGCAGCCAAGGGAGAGGGGGGGTTGAAGCTTTCTTT
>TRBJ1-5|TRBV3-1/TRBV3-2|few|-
CASSQTGWSNQPQHF
TGTGCCAGCAGCCAAACAGGGTGGAGCAATCAGCCCCAGCATTTT
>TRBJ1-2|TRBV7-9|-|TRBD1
CASSLGTGEGYTF
TGTGCCAGCAGCTTAGGGACAGGGGAAGGCTACACCTTC
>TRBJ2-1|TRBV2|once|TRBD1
CASSPGQKSYNEQFF
TGTGCCAGCAGTCCGGGACAGAAGTCCTACAATGAGCAGTTCTTC